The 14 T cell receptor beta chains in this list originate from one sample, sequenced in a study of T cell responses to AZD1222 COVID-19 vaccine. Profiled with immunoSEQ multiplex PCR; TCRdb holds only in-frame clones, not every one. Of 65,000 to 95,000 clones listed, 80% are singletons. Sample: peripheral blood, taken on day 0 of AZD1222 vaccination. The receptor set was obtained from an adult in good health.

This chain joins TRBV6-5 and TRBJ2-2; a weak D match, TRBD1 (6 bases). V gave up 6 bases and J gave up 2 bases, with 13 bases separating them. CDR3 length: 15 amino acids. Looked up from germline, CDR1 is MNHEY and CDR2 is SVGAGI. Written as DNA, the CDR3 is TGTGCCAGCAGACAGGGAGATGTCAACACCGGGGAGCTGTTTTTT. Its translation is CASRQGDVNTGELFF.

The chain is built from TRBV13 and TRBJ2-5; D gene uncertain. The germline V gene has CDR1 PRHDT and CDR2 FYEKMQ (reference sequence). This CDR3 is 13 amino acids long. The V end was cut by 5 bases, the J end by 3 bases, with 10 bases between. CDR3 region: CASSRSGKETQYF. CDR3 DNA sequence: TGTGCCAGCAGCCGATCAGGAAAAGAGACCCAGTACTTC. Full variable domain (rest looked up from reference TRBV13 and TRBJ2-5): AAGVIQSPRHLIKEKRETATLKCYPIPRHDTVYWYQQGPGQDPQFLISFYEKMQSDKGSIPDRFSAQQFSDYHSELNMSSLELGDSALYFCASSRSGKETQYFGPGTRLLVL.

The CDR3 protein is CASSPRTGSLYEQYF. The CDR3 coding sequence is TGTGCCAGCAGCCCCCGGACAGGGAGTCTTTACGAGCAGTACTTC. The rearrangement links TRBV7-2 to TRBJ2-7, with 8 bases aligning to TRBD1. V shed 5 bases, J shed 4 bases, and the junction held 10 bases outside the gene matches. The CDR3 consists of 15 residues. The germline gives CDR1 SGHTA, CDR2 FQGNSA.

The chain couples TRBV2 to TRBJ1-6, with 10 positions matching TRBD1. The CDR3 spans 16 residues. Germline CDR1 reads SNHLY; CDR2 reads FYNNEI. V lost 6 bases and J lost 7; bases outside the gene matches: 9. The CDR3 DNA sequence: TGTGCCAGCAGCCTTTCTTGGGACAGGGGAAATTCACCCCTCCACTTT. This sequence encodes CASSLSWDRGNSPLHF. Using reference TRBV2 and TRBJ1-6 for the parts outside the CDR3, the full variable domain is EPEVTQTPSHQVTQMGQEVILRCVPISNHLYFYWYRQILGQKVEFLVSFYNNEISEKSEIFDDQFSVERPDGSNFTLKIRSTKLEDSAMYFCASSLSWDRGNSPLHFGNGTRLTVT.

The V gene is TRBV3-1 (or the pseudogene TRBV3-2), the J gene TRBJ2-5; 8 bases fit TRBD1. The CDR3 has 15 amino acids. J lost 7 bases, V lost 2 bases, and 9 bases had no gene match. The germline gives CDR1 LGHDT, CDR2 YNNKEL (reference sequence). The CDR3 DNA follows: TGTGCCAGCAGCCAACCGGGGACAGGCGGTGGGACCCAGTACTTC. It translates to CASSQPGTGGGTQYF.

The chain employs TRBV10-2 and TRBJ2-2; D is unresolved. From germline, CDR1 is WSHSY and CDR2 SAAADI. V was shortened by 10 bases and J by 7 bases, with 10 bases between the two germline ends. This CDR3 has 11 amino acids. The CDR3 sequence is CAIGSLGELFF. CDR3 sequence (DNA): TGCGCCATAGGGTCCCTCGGGGAGCTGTTTTTT.

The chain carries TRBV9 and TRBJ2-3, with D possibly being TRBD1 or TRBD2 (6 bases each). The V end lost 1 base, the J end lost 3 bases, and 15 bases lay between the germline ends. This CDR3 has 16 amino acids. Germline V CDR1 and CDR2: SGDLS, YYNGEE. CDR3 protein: CASSVSEGDRTDTQYF. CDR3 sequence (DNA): TGTGCCAGCAGCGTATCGGAGGGGGATAGAACAGATACGCAGTATTTT.

CDR3 protein: CASSLGVAGRYEQYF. Here the CDR3 DNA reads TGTGCCAGCAGCTTAGGGGTAGCGGGAAGGTACGAGCAGTACTTC. The chain joins TRBV7-2 to TRBJ2-7, with 8 positions matching TRBD2. The length of the CDR3 is 15 residues. J gave up 4 bases and V 1 base, and 6 bases lay outside the gene matches. The V gene's germline CDR1 is SGHTA and CDR2 FQGNSA.

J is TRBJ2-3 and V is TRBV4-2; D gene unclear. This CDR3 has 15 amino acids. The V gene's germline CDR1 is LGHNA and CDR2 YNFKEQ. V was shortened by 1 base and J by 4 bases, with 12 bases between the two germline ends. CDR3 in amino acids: CASSQGLLWPDTQYF. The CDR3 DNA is TGTGCCAGCAGCCAAGGCCTTTTGTGGCCAGATACGCAGTATTTT.

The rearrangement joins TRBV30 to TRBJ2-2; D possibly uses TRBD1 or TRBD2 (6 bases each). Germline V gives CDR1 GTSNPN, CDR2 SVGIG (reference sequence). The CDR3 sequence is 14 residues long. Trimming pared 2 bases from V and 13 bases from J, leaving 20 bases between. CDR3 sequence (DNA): TGTGCCTGGAGTCGGGGGCAAAGGACCCGTGGGCTGTTTTTT. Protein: CAWSRGQRTRGLFF.

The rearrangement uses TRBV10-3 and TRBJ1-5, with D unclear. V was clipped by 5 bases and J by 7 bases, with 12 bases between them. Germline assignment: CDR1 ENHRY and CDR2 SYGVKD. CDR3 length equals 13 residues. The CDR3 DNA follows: TGTGCCATCAGTACCTCTAGTGTACAGCCCCAGCATTTT. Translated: CAISTSSVQPQHF.

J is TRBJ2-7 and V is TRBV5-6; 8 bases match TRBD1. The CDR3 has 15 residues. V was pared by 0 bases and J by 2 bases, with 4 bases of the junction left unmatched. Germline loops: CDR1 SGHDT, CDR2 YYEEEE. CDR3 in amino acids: CASSLGAGGAYEQYF. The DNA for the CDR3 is TGTGCCAGCAGCTTGGGGGCAGGGGGCGCCTACGAGCAGTACTTC.

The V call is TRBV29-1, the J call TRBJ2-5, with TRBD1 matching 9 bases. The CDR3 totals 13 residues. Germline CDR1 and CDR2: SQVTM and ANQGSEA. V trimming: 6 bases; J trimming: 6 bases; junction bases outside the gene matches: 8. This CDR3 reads CSVPLTGGQTQYF. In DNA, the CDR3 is TGCAGCGTCCCTCTGACAGGGGGGCAGACCCAGTACTTC. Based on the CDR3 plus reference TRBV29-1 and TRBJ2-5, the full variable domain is SAVISQKPSRDICQRGTSLTIQCQVDSQVTMMFWYRQQPGQSLTLIATANQGSEATYESGFVIDKFPISRPNLTFSTLTVSNMSPEDSSIYLCSVPLTGGQTQYFGPGTRLLVL.

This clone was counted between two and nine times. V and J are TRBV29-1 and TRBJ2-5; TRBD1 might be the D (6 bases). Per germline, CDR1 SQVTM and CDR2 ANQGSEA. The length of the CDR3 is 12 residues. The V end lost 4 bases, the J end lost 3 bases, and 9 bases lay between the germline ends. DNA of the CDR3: TGCAGCGTTGTGGCAGGGGAAGAGACCCAGTACTTC. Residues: CSVVAGEETQYF.